This T cell receptor beta chain was recovered during a study of OX40 agonist ivuxolimab in advanced cancers. The overall study: The study reported partial responses in three patients: one hepatocellular carcinoma, two cutaneous melanoma.

Sequencing used immunoSEQ multiplex PCR; TCRdb keeps in-frame clones, though not all of them. The table lists fewer than 80,000 clones, about 90% of them singletons. Study-level points and caveats: With doses of 0.1-3.0 mg/kg, partial responders showed among the lowest clonal expansion. Doses of 0.1 to 3.0 mg/kg were accompanied by clonal expansion of CD4+ and CD8+ blood T cells by week 6.

This clone showed up just a few times. Its specificity is unknown. The CDR3 consists of 15 residues. Trimming left V 7 bases short and J 0 bases short, with 15 bases between. Germline assignment: CDR1 MDHEN and CDR2 SYDVKM. Sequenced here: CD4+ or CD8+ T cells sorted from blood, sampled in a trial of the OX40 agonist ivuxolimab. V is TRBV28 and J is TRBJ1-2; no firm D call. The TCR was taken from an adult with an advanced solid tumor such as melanoma, head and neck, liver or kidney cancer. The CDR3 loop reads CASTRTAPPNYGYTF. The CDR3 DNA follows: TGTGCCAGCACCAGGACCGCTCCTCCTAACTATGGCTACACCTTC.